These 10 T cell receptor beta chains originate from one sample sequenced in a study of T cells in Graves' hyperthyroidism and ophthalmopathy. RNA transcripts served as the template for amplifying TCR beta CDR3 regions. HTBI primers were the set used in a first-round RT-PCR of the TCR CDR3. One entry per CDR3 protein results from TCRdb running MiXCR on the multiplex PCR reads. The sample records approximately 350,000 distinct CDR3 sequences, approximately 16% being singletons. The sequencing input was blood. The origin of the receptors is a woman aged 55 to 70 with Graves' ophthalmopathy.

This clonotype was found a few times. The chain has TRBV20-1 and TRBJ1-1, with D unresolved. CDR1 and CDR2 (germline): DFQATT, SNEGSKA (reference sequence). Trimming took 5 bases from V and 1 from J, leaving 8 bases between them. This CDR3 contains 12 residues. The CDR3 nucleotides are TGCAGTGCTTCCGACAAGAACACTGAAGCTTTCTTT. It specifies CSASDKNTEAFF.

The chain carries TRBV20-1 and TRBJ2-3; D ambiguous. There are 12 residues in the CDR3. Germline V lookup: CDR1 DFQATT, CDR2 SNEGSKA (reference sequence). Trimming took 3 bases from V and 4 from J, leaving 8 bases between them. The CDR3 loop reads CSARRGPDTQYF. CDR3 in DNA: TGCAGTGCTAGGAGAGGTCCAGATACGCAGTATTTT.

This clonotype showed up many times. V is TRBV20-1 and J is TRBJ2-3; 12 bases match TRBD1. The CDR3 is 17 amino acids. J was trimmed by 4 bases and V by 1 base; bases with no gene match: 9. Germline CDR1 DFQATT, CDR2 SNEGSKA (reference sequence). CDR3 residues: CSARAWGGQGASDTQYF. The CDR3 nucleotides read TGCAGTGCTAGAGCCTGGGGGGGACAGGGGGCGTCAGATACGCAGTATTTT.

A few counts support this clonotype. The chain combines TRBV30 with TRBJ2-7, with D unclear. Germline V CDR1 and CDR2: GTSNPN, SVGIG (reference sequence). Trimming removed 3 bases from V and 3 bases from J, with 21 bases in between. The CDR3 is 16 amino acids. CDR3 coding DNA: TGTGCCTGGAGCCTAGATCGGTTGAGTGCCCGCTACGAGCAGTACTTC. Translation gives CAWSLDRLSARYEQYF.

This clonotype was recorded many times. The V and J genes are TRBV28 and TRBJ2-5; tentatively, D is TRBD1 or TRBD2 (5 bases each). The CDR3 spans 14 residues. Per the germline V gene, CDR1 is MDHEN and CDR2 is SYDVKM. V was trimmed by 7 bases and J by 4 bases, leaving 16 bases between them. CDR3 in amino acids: CASTPPGRRETQYF. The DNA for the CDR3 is TGTGCCAGCACCCCCCCGGGACGCCGAGAGACCCAGTACTTC.

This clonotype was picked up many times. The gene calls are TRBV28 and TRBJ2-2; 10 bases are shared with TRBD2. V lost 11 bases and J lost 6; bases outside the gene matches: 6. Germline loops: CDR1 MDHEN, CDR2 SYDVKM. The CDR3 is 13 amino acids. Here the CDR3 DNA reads TGTGCCGCGGGACTAGCGCCCCCCGGGGAGCTGTTTTTT. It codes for CAAGLAPPGELFF.

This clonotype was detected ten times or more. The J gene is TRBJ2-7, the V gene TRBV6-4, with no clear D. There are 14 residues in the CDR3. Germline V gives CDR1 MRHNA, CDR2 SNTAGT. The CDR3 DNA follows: TGTGTCCCCTTACACAGACGCATTCCCTACGAGCAGTACTTC. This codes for CVPLHRRIPYEQYF.

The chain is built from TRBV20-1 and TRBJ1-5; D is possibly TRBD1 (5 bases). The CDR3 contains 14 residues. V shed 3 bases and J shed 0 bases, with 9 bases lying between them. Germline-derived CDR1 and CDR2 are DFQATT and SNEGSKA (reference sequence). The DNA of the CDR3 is TGCAGTGCTAGTTTGGGGGATAGCAATCAGCCCCAGCATTTT. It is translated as CSASLGDSNQPQHF.

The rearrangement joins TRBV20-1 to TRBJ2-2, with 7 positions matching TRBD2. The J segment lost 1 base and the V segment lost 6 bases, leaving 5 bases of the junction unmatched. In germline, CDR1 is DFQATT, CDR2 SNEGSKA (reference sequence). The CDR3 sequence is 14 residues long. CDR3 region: CSARGEMNTGELFF. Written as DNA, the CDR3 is TGCAGTGCCCGGGGGGAAATGAACACCGGGGAGCTGTTTTTT.

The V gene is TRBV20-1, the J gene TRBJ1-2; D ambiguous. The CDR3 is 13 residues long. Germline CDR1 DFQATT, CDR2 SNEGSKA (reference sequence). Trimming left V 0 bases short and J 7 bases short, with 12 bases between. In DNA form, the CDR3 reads TGCAGTGCTAGAGAGGAGGCGCGCTGTGGCTACACCTTC. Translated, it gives CSAREEARCGYTF.